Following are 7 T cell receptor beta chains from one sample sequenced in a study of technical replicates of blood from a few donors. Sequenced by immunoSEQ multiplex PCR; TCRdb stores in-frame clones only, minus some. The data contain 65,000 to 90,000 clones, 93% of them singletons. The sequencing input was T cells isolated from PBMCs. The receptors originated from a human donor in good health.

CDR3 DNA: TGCAGCGTTTGGGACAGGGGGGACGGGGAGCTGTTTTTT. Its protein is CSVWDRGDGELFF. The chain couples TRBV29-1 to TRBJ2-2; 11 nucleotides match TRBD1. The J segment lost 7 bases and the V segment lost 5 bases, leaving 3 bases of the junction unmatched. From germline, CDR1 is SQVTM and CDR2 ANQGSEA. This CDR3 spans 13 amino acids.

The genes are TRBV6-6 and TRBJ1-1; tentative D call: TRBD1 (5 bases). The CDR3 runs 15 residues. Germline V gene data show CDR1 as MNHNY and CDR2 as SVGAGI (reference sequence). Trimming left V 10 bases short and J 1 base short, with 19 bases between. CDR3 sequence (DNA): TGTGCCACCCGAGAGTGGGGCGCGAGGAACACTGAAGCTTTCTTT. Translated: CATREWGARNTEAFF.

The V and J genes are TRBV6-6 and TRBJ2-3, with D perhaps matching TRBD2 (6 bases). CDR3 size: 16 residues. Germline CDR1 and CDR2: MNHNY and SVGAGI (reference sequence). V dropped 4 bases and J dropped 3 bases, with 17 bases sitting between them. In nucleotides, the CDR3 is TGTGCCAGCAGTTTGGGGCATGGAGGGGCAACAGATACGCAGTATTTT. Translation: CASSLGHGGATDTQYF.

The CDR3 nucleotides are TGTGCCAGTGGACCGGACAGGGGGGGGTACGAGCAGTACTTC. Translation: CASGPDRGGYEQYF. The chain couples TRBV19 to TRBJ2-7; the match to TRBD1 covers 10 bases. The CDR3 covers 14 residues. The V gene end was trimmed by 8 bases and the J gene end by 4 bases; junction bases not matched to a gene: 8. Germline V gene lookup returns CDR1 LNHDA and CDR2 SQIVND (reference sequence).

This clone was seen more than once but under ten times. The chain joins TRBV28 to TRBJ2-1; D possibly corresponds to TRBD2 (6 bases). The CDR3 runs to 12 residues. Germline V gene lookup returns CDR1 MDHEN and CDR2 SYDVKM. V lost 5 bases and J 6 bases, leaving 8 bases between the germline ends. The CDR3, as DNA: TGTGCCAGCAGTCCGACTAGCAATGAGCAGTTCTTC. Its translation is CASSPTSNEQFF.

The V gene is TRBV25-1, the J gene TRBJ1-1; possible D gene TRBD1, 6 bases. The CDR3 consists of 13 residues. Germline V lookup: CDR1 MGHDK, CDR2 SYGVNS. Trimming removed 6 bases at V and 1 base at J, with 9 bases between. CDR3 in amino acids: CASSKTGNTEAFF. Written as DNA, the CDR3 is TGTGCCAGCAGCAAGACAGGGAACACTGAAGCTTTCTTT. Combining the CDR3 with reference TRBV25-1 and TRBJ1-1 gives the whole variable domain EADIYQTPRYLVIGTGKKITLECSQTMGHDKMYWYQQDPGMELHLIHYSYGVNSTEKGDLSSESTVSRIRTEHFPLTLESARPSHTSQYLCASSKTGNTEAFFGQGTRLTVV.

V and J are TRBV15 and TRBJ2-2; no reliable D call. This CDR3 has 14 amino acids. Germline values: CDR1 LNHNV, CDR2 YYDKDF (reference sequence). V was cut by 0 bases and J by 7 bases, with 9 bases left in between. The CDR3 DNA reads TGTGCCACCAGCAGAGATCAATACGGCGGGGAGCTGTTTTTT. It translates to CATSRDQYGGELFF.